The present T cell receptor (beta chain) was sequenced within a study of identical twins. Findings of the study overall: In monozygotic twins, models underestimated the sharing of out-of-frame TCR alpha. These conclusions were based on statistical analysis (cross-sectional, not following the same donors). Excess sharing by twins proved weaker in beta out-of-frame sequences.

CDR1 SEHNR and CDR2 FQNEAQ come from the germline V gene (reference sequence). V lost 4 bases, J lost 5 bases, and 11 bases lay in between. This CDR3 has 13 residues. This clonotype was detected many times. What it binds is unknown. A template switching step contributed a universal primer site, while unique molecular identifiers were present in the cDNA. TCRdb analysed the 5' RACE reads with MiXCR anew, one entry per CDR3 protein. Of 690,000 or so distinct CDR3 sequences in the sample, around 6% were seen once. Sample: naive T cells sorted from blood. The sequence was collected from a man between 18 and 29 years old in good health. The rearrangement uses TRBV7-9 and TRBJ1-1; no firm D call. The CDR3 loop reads CASSSQQRTEAFF. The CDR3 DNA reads TGTGCCAGCAGCTCGCAACAGAGAACTGAAGCTTTCTTT.